The 18 T cell receptor beta chains below were found in one sample sequenced in a study of cytomegalovirus exposure and HLA in healthy donors. Primers for the PCR totalled 60 Vbeta and 13 Jbeta. Clones were read by immunoSEQ multiplex PCR, and TCRdb kept only the in-frame ones, dropping some. The sample carries 100,000 to 120,000 clones, more than 65% recorded once. Sequencing was done on a sample of PBMCs. Source of these receptors: a man in his forties in good health and CMV-seropositive.

This clone was observed a handful of times. V usage is TRBV7-2 and J usage is TRBJ1-2; 7 bases match TRBD1. The CDR3 contains 13 residues. Germline V lookup: CDR1 SGHTA, CDR2 FQGNSA. The V and J ends lost 10 bases and 0 bases, in that order; junction bases with no gene match: 5. CDR3 sequence (DNA): TGTGCCACGACAGGGAACACTAACTATGGCTACACCTTC. Its translation: CATTGNTNYGYTF.

For this clone: One end of the junction fails to match germline, which may point to a read error. V gene TRBV5-6 combines with J gene TRBJ2-6; TRBD1 agrees at 9 bases. The CDR3 runs 18 residues. CDR1 and CDR2 (germline): SGHDT, YYEEEE. The CDR3 bases are TGTGCCAGCAGCCCGGGGCCGGGACAGGGTCTGAGGGCCAACGGCCTGACTTTC. Its translation is CASSPGPGQGLRANGLTF.

The chain employs TRBV15 and TRBJ1-2; D perhaps matches TRBD1 (6 bases). Trimming stripped 0 bases from V and 4 bases from J, with 12 bases between. CDR1 and CDR2 from the germline V gene are LNHNV and YYDKDF (reference sequence). CDR3 size: 15 residues. The CDR3 DNA sequence: TGTGCCACCAGCAGAGAATGGACAGAGGGCTATGGCTACACCTTC. Its protein is CATSREWTEGYGYTF.

The chain joins TRBV27 to TRBJ1-6; 9 bases align to TRBD1. The germline V gene encodes CDR1 MNHEY and CDR2 SMNVEV (reference sequence). J gave up 6 bases and V 7 bases, and 4 bases lay outside the gene matches. The CDR3 has 14 residues. The CDR3, as DNA: TGTGCCAGCAAGCGGGGACAGGGTAATTCACCCCTCCACTTT. Protein product: CASKRGQGNSPLHF.

The rearrangement links TRBV18 to TRBJ2-1, with 13 bases fitting TRBD2. Germline CDR1 reads KGHSH; CDR2 reads LQKENI. Trimming removed 4 bases from V and 5 bases from J; junction bases left unmatched: 2. The CDR3 consists of 15 residues. CDR3 in amino acids: CASSQGTSGNNEQFF. CDR3 in DNA: TGTGCCAGCTCACAAGGGACTAGCGGGAACAATGAGCAGTTCTTC. The full variable domain, with the rest looked up from reference TRBV18 and TRBJ2-1, is NAGVMQNPRHLVRRRGQEARLRCSPMKGHSHVYWYRQLPEEGLKFMVYLQKENIIDESGMPKERFSAEFPKEGPSILRIQQVVRGDSAAYFCASSQGTSGNNEQFFGPGTRLTVL.

V is TRBV18 and J is TRBJ2-1, with TRBD1 as a possible D gene (6 bases). CDR1 is KGHSH, CDR2 LQKENI, per germline. Trimming shortened V by 8 bases and J by 8 bases, and 16 bases separated the two germline ends. The CDR3 runs 13 residues. The CDR3 DNA reads as TGTGCCAGCCAGGACAGCCGTACGGATGAGCAGTTCTTC. It is translated as CASQDSRTDEQFF.

CDR3 region: CASTLTGSLGEQYF. The CDR3 bases are TGTGCCAGCACTCTGACAGGATCTCTGGGCGAGCAGTACTTC. The chain uses TRBV2 and TRBJ2-5, with a possible D match to TRBD1 (6 bases). The J call may be faulty, since TRBJ2-7 better matches the DNA end. The germline CDR1 and CDR2 sequences are SNHLY and FYNNEI. The CDR3 has 14 residues.

CDR3: CASSLNPGGTETQYF. CDR3 DNA: TGTGCCAGCAGCTTAAACCCAGGGGGCACAGAGACCCAGTACTTC. The chain couples TRBV7-3 to TRBJ2-5, with 8 positions matching TRBD1. Germline CDR1 reads SGHTA; CDR2 reads FQGTGA. This CDR3 has 15 residues. The junction had 5 bases not matched to a gene; V was cut back by 1 base and J by 4 bases.

V gene TRBV4-2 combines with J gene TRBJ2-7; 12 nucleotides match TRBD2. This CDR3 has 15 amino acids. Per the germline V gene, CDR1 is LGHNA and CDR2 is YNFKEQ. Trimming removed 4 bases from V and 4 bases from J; junction bases left unmatched: 5. The CDR3 region is CASSPSGGAAYEQYF. As DNA, the CDR3 is TGTGCCAGCAGCCCTAGCGGGGGGGCCGCGTACGAGCAGTACTTC.

J is TRBJ2-2 and V is TRBV2; 7 bases are a match to TRBD2. The CDR3 is 15 amino acids. CDR1 and CDR2 (germline): SNHLY, FYNNEI. Here the CDR3 reads CASTSALRGTGELFF. The DNA for the CDR3 is TGTGCGTCCACTAGCGCCCTTAGGGGCACCGGGGAGCTGTTTTTT.

The chain recombines TRBV7-8 with TRBJ2-5; 9 bases align to TRBD1. The J call is doubtful: the DNA matches TRBJ2-7 better. The CDR3 sequence is 13 residues long. Germline CDR1 is SGHVS and CDR2 is FQNEAQ. CDR3 nucleotide sequence: TGTGCCAGCAGCCCGGGACAGGGAAACGAGCAGTACTTC. Translating it yields CASSPGQGNEQYF.

This sequence joins TRBV6-1 and TRBJ1-3; weak D call: TRBD1 (6 bases). With 7 bases removed from V and 2 bases from J, the gap between germline ends came to 12 bases. Germline V gene sequence: CDR1 MNHNS, CDR2 SASEGT. The CDR3 spans 14 residues. In DNA, the CDR3 is TGTGCCAGCATCTTAGGGGGAACTGGAAACACCATATATTTT. Amino acid sequence: CASILGGTGNTIYF.

The V call is TRBV10-3, the J call TRBJ1-3; maybe TRBD1 (5 bases). The germline CDR1 and CDR2 sequences are ENHRY and SYGVKD. V gave up 11 bases and J gave up 0 bases, with 11 bases separating them. This CDR3 has 13 amino acids. The CDR3, as DNA: TGTGCCCTCCTGACAGACTCTGGAAACACCATATATTTT. It encodes CALLTDSGNTIYF.

The genes are TRBV7-2 and TRBJ2-4; D remains ambiguous. V was clipped by 4 bases and J by 0 bases, with 10 bases between them. Per the germline V gene, CDR1 is SGHTA and CDR2 is FQGNSA. CDR3 length: 15 residues. CDR3 region: CASSSSRVAKNIQYF. The CDR3 nucleotides read TGTGCCAGCAGCTCCTCCCGGGTAGCCAAAAACATTCAGTACTTC.

In regard to this clone: Mismatch with germline at one junction end may stem from a read error. The chain links TRBV11-2 to TRBJ1-1, with a weak D call TRBD1 (5 bases). The CDR3 loop spans 15 amino acids. The germline V gene encodes CDR1 SGHAT and CDR2 FQNNGV. The CDR3 spells CASRLGYGASTEAFF. The DNA for the CDR3 is TGTGCCAGCCGCTTAGGATATGGGGCTAGCACTGAAGCTTTCTTT.

CDR3 nucleotide sequence: TGTGCCAGCAGCTTGCCAGGGATTAATGAGCAGTTCTTC. Protein: CASSLPGINEQFF. J is TRBJ2-1 and V is TRBV5-5; TRBD1 is a possible D gene (5 bases). The V end lost 1 base, the J end lost 7 bases, and 9 bases lay between the germline ends. CDR1 and CDR2 from the germline V gene are SGHKS and YYEKEE (reference sequence). The CDR3 is 13 residues long.

J is TRBJ1-5 and V is TRBV7-2; no clear D gene. This CDR3 is built from 17 residues. Trimming took off 1 base at V and 0 bases at J, with 13 bases between the two ends. In germline, CDR1 is SGHTA, CDR2 FQGNSA. The chain's CDR3 is CASSLGGSDYSNQPQHF. The CDR3 DNA is TGTGCCAGCAGCTTAGGAGGGTCAGATTATAGCAATCAGCCCCAGCATTTT.

The V call is TRBV5-6, the J call TRBJ2-2; 9 positions match TRBD2. The junction had 11 bases not matched to a gene; V was cut back by 3 bases and J by 5 bases. Germline V gives CDR1 SGHDT, CDR2 YYEEEE. This CDR3 is built from 17 residues. CDR3 sequence (DNA): TGTGCCAGCAGCTCTGACGGGACTAGCCGTAGGACCGGGGAGCTGTTTTTT. It is translated as CASSSDGTSRRTGELFF.